This T cell receptor beta chain was sequenced during a study of cytomegalovirus exposure and HLA in healthy donors. Notes on the study in general: A later analysis showed HLA-associated TCR beta chains outstripping equally common others in clonal expansion. Later on, an analysis tied some 17,000 TCR beta sequences to HLA alleles at 0.05 false discovery rate. A later examination showed that TCR association rates differed by HLA locus, with DRB1 most and HLA-C fewest. Previously analyzed data showed that most TCR beta V segments were productive at a frequency of about 90% or about 30%.

As to this clone: Its matching antigen is unknown.

The primer mix had 60 Vbeta and 13 Jbeta primers. The protocol was immunoSEQ multiplex PCR, while the TCRdb copy is restricted to in-frame clones and leaves out a portion. Here the sample spans about 150,000 clones, around 79% being singletons. Per the germline V gene, CDR1 is SGHTS and CDR2 is YDEGEE. V was cut by 2 bases and J by 2 bases, with 12 bases left in between. CDR3 size: 15 residues. The specimen sequenced was PBMCs. The chain is built from TRBV5-8 and TRBJ2-3; D is possibly TRBD2 (6 bases). The clonotype originates from a man aged 45-65 years in good health and CMV-seropositive. The DNA for the CDR3 is TGTGCCAGCAGCTTCGATAGGACTACCACAGATACGCAGTATTTT. Protein sequence: CASSFDRTTTDTQYF.